This is a list of T cell receptor beta chains from one sample in a study of graft-versus-host responses after intestinal transplantation. No antigen is known for these receptors. Sequencing used immunoSEQ multiplex PCR; TCRdb keeps in-frame clones, though not all of them. The sample has roughly 64,000 clones; 90% to 95% are singletons. The material sequenced was unstimulated CD8+ T cells sorted from spleen or lymph node cells, taken before transplant. These receptors came from a human donor who was the organ donor for an intestinal transplant. Each CDR3 is given with its conserved first and last residue. D genes are given only for firm matches. The size field is filled for only some rows; it gives once, few, many or a size class.

.	TRBV5-4	.	TRBJ2-7	CASSLGGLFSYEQYF	TGTGCCAGCAGCTTGGGCGGACTCTTCTCCTACGAGCAGTACTTC
.	TRBV20-1	.	TRBJ2-5	CSAKPKETQYF	TGCAGTGCTAAGCCTAAAGAGACCCAGTACTTC
TRBD2	TRBV6-4	.	TRBJ2-1	CASSDGLAGGQQFF	TGTGCCAGCAGTGACGGGCTAGCGGGAGGCCAGCAGTTCTTC
.	TRBV19	.	TRBJ2-2	CASSIGSRGTGELFF	TGTGCCAGTAGTATAGGGTCCAGGGGAACCGGGGAGCTGTTTTTT
TRBD2	TRBV27	.	TRBJ2-1	CASSWTSSYNEQFF	TGTGCCAGCAGTTGGACTAGTAGCTACAATGAGCAGTTCTTC
TRBD1	TRBV29-1	once	TRBJ1-2	CSVVPWTGGYTF	TGCAGCGTTGTTCCCTGGACAGGGGGCTACACCTTC
TRBD2	TRBV10-3	.	TRBJ2-1	CAIKGVLGVAGPYNEQFF	TGTGCCATCAAGGGTGTCTTGGGAGTAGCGGGCCCCTACAATGAGCAGTTCTTC
TRBD2	TRBV4-2	.	TRBJ2-1	CASTALAGAANEQFF	TGTGCCAGCACCGCCCTAGCGGGAGCGGCCAATGAGCAGTTCTTC
.	TRBV30	.	TRBJ2-5	CAWGQGGETQYF	TGTGCCTGGGGGCAGGGCGGAGAGACCCAGTACTTC
TRBD2	TRBV29-1	.	TRBJ2-1	CSVATSGSFPDEQFF	TGCAGCGTAGCGACTAGCGGGAGCTTCCCCGATGAGCAGTTCTTC
TRBD1	TRBV27	.	TRBJ1-1	CASSSGGWTEAFF	TGTGCCAGCAGTTCAGGGGGGTGGACTGAAGCTTTCTTT
.	TRBV19	.	TRBJ1-2	CASKKDSYGYTF	TGTGCCAGTAAAAAGGACAGCTATGGCTACACCTTC
TRBD1	TRBV4-1	.	TRBJ1-2	CASRDRGAPNYGYTF	TGCGCCAGCAGGGACAGGGGGGCCCCCAACTATGGCTACACCTTC
TRBD2	TRBV7-3	.	TRBJ2-7	CASSRRGISGTTYEQYF	TGTGCCAGCAGCCGTAGGGGAATTAGCGGGACTACCTACGAGCAGTACTTC
.	TRBV9	.	TRBJ2-3	CASSLGQSDTQYF	TGTGCCAGCAGCTTAGGACAGTCAGATACGCAGTATTTT
.	TRBV15	.	TRBJ1-5	CATSRVWRGFNQPQHF	TGTGCCACCAGCAGAGTTTGGCGGGGGTTCAATCAGCCCCAGCATTTT
TRBD2	TRBV29-1	.	TRBJ2-7	CSVAGLAGGGRYEQYF	TGCAGCGTTGCGGGTCTAGCGGGAGGAGGAAGGTACGAGCAGTACTTC
.	TRBV18	.	TRBJ1-5	CASSPGQGLQPQHF	TGTGCCAGCTCACCGGGGCAGGGACTTCAGCCCCAGCATTTT
.	TRBV28	.	TRBJ2-7	CASSFSFLCEQYF	TGTGCCAGCAGTTTCTCCTTCCTATGCGAGCAGTACTTC
.	TRBV13	.	TRBJ1-1	CASSLAPRERGTEAFF	TGTGCCAGCAGCTTAGCCCCGAGGGAACGGGGCACTGAAGCTTTCTTT
TRBD2	TRBV7-8	.	TRBJ2-1	CASSLPSGGYNEQFF	TGTGCCAGCAGCTTACCTAGCGGGGGATACAATGAGCAGTTCTTC
.	TRBV27	.	TRBJ2-7	CASSSSSSYEQYF	TGTGCCAGCAGTTCCTCGAGCTCCTACGAGCAGTACTTC
.	TRBV27	.	TRBJ1-5	CASSLQGLNQPQHF	TGTGCCAGCAGTTTACAGGGCCTCAATCAGCCCCAGCATTTT
.	TRBV29-1	once	TRBJ1-3	CSVGSTQVSGNTIYF	TGCAGCGTTGGTTCCACACAGGTCTCTGGAAACACCATATATTTT
.	TRBV4-1	.	TRBJ2-1	CASSRPGLNNEQFF	TGCGCCAGCAGCCGGCCGGGACTGAACAATGAGCAGTTCTTC
TRBD1	TRBV4-2	.	TRBJ2-1	CASSQEWSGGWYGDEQFF	TGTGCCAGCAGCCAAGAATGGTCAGGGGGATGGTATGGGGATGAGCAGTTCTTC
.	TRBV4-1	.	TRBJ2-5	CASSQNREETQYF	TGCGCCAGCAGCCAAAACAGGGAGGAGACCCAGTACTTC
.	TRBV9	.	TRBJ2-1	CASSGTGGSYNEQFF	TGTGCCAGCAGCGGAACGGGTGGCTCCTACAATGAGCAGTTCTTC
.	TRBV28	.	TRBJ1-1	CASSLWGPQGFTEAFF	TGTGCCAGCAGTTTATGGGGGCCACAGGGTTTCACTGAAGCTTTCTTT
.	TRBV15	.	TRBJ2-1	CATEAANSYNEQFF	TGTGCCACCGAGGCCGCGAACTCCTACAATGAGCAGTTCTTC
TRBD2	TRBV4-1	.	TRBJ2-2	CASSQGKGLAGGIGNTGELFF	TGCGCCAGCAGCCAAGGGAAAGGACTAGCGGGAGGGATCGGGAACACCGGGGAGCTGTTTTTT
.	TRBV10-1	once	TRBJ1-1	CASSDARNTEAFF	TGCGCCAGCAGTGATGCCAGGAACACTGAAGCTTTCTTT
.	TRBV30	.	TRBJ2-7	CAWSGEASYEQYF	TGTGCCTGGAGTGGGGAGGCCTCCTACGAGCAGTACTTC
TRBD1	TRBV5-4	.	TRBJ1-1	CASSPGAGQGPNTEAFF	TGTGCCAGCAGCCCCGGGGCTGGACAGGGCCCGAACACTGAAGCTTTCTTT
TRBD2	TRBV9	.	TRBJ2-1	CASSVGREGEQFF	TGTGCCAGCAGCGTAGGCAGGGAGGGTGAGCAGTTCTTC
TRBD2	TRBV9	.	TRBJ2-2	CASSPSGGGTGELFF	TGTGCCAGCAGCCCGAGCGGGGGAGGGACCGGGGAGCTGTTTTTT
.	TRBV19	.	TRBJ1-4	CASSIGAEELFF	TGTGCCAGTAGTATCGGAGCCGAAGAACTGTTTTTT
.	TRBV6-5	.	TRBJ2-4	CASSYWGGPLKNIQYF	TGTGCCAGCAGTTACTGGGGGGGCCCGTTGAAAAACATTCAGTACTTC